The subject of this entry is one T cell receptor beta chain. Its specificity is not known. These data are taken from a study of cytomegalovirus exposure and HLA in healthy donors. The V and J ends lost 5 bases and 4 bases, in that order; junction bases with no gene match: 5. The CDR3 runs 12 residues. Germline V gene data show CDR1 as SQVTM and CDR2 as ANQGSEA. It was with 60 Vbeta and 13 Jbeta primers that the PCR ran. Assay: immunoSEQ multiplex PCR; the TCRdb copy retains only in-frame clones and omits some. The data contain fewer than 200,000 clones, roughly 78% of them singletons. Study findings and constraints: While the bulk of TCR sequences proved rare, some public TCRs turned up in many donors. It was shown in a later analysis that HLA-associated TCR beta chains were more clonally expanded than other, equally common chains. The authors later linked a missense DCLRE1C variant to TCR beta V- and J-gene trimming.

This clonotype was obtained from a woman between 40 and 50 years old in good health and CMV-seronegative. The sequenced sample consisted of PBMCs. V usage is TRBV29-1 and J usage is TRBJ2-7; 7 bases map to TRBD2. CDR3 sequence (DNA): TGCAGCGTTTCCCTAGCGGCGTACGAGCAGTACTTC. This encodes CSVSLAAYEQYF.